The clone carrying this T cell receptor (beta chain) was observed a handful of times. These data belong to a study of OX40 agonist ivuxolimab in advanced cancers. This table comes from immunoSEQ multiplex PCR, and its TCRdb copy is limited to in-frame clones, with some not included. The sample has 77,000 or so clones, over 70% seen once. The CDR3 extends over 15 amino acids. The junction had 7 bases not matched to a gene; V was cut back by 4 bases and J by 3 bases. Germline assignment: CDR1 LGHNA and CDR2 YNFKEQ. Source: CD4+ or CD8+ T cells sorted from blood, taken in a trial of the OX40 agonist ivuxolimab. This receptor was obtained from an adult with an advanced solid tumor such as melanoma, head and neck, liver or kidney cancer. The J gene is TRBJ2-7, the V gene TRBV4-2; the match to TRBD2 covers 9 bases. The CDR3 DNA is TGTGCCAGCAGCCGAAGAGTAGCGGGAGACTACGAGCAGTACTTC. Protein sequence: CASSRRVAGDYEQYF.